The 21 T cell receptor beta chains reported below all come from one sample, sequenced in a study of memory CD4+ T cells and cytomegalovirus serostatus. Method: immunoSEQ multiplex PCR; TCRdb's copy keeps in-frame clones and lacks some. The sample shows under 55,000 clones, around 88% of them seen only once. The sort gate was single viable CD3+CD4+CD8-CD45RO+ cells for memory CD4+ T cells. The source material was memory CD4+ T cells from blood. These receptors all stem from an adult in good health and CMV-seropositive.

V usage is TRBV7-2 and J usage is TRBJ2-3; 7 nucleotides match TRBD2. Germline-derived CDR1 and CDR2 are SGHTA and FQGNSA. The CDR3 is made up of 16 amino acids. V gave up 1 base and J gave up 2 bases; unmatched junction bases: 6. CDR3 loop: CASSLVPRGYTDTQYF. CDR3 coding DNA: TGTGCCAGCAGCTTAGTGCCGCGGGGGTACACAGATACGCAGTATTTT.

The chain employs TRBV27 and TRBJ2-7; D may be TRBD2 (5 bases). The V end lost 5 bases, the J end lost 7 bases, and 15 bases lay between the germline ends. The CDR3 runs 13 residues. In germline, CDR1 is MNHEY, CDR2 SMNVEV (reference sequence). The CDR3, as DNA: TGTGCCAGCAGTCTCTCACATGGCGGGGAGCAGTACTTC. Its protein product is CASSLSHGGEQYF.

DNA for the CDR3: TGTGCCAGCAGTTTTCAGGGGATTAGAGGAACAAAGAACACTGAAGCTTTCTTT. It yields the protein CASSFQGIRGTKNTEAFF. The chain employs TRBV27 and TRBJ1-1; possible D gene TRBD1, 6 bases. This CDR3 is 18 amino acids long. Germline assignment: CDR1 MNHEY and CDR2 SMNVEV (reference sequence). Trimming removed 3 bases from V and 1 base from J, with 21 bases in between.

V usage is TRBV19 and J usage is TRBJ2-6, with D unresolved. CDR3 length equals 17 residues. Germline lookup yields CDR1 LNHDA and CDR2 SQIVND (reference sequence). The V end lost 1 base, the J end lost 0 bases, and 10 bases lay between the germline ends. CDR3 nucleotide sequence: TGTGCCAGTAGTATAGGCCTCTACAGCTCTGGGGCCAACGTCCTGACTTTC. The encoded protein is CASSIGLYSSGANVLTF.

The V call is TRBV7-9, the J call TRBJ2-2; no firm D call. Looked up from germline, CDR1 is SEHNR and CDR2 is FQNEAQ (reference sequence). CDR3 length: 12 amino acids. The V gene lost 2 bases and the J gene lost 7 bases, with 5 bases spanning the gap. The CDR3 is CASSLSGGELFF. The DNA for the CDR3 is TGTGCCAGCAGCTTATCGGGCGGGGAGCTGTTTTTT. Full variable domain (remainder filled in from reference TRBV7-9 and TRBJ2-2): DTGVSQNPRHKITKRGQNVTFRCDPISEHNRLYWYRQTLGQGPEFLTYFQNEAQLEKSRLLSDRFSAERPKGSFSTLEIQRTEQGDSAMYLCASSLSGGELFFGEGSRLTVL.

The chain couples TRBV5-6 to TRBJ1-5, with D perhaps matching TRBD1 (5 bases). Germline values: CDR1 SGHDT, CDR2 YYEEEE. The CDR3 totals 14 residues. The V end lost 1 base, the J end lost 5 bases, and 10 bases lay between the germline ends. DNA of the CDR3: TGTGCCAGCAGCTTGTTGGGAGGGGATCAGCCCCAGCATTTT. It encodes CASSLLGGDQPQHF.

The chain employs TRBV5-1 and TRBJ2-5; 8 positions match TRBD1. This CDR3 is 14 amino acids long. Germline trimming cut 5 bases from V and 3 bases from J; bases unmatched to any gene: 6. The germline V gene has CDR1 SGHRS and CDR2 YFSETQ. The CDR3 sequence is CASRTGQAEETQYF. CDR3 nucleotide sequence: TGCGCCAGCAGGACGGGACAGGCGGAAGAGACCCAGTACTTC.

J is TRBJ2-5 and V is TRBV5-5, with no clear D. Germline V gene data show CDR1 as SGHKS and CDR2 as YYEKEE (reference sequence). The CDR3 has 13 residues. The V gene lost 6 bases and the J gene lost 5 bases, with 14 bases spanning the gap. The DNA for the CDR3 is TGTGCCAGCACCACCGGCAGTGTCGAGACCCAGTACTTC. It translates to CASTTGSVETQYF.

The chain couples TRBV2 to TRBJ2-1; no definite D call. This CDR3 spans 12 amino acids. Germline lookup yields CDR1 SNHLY and CDR2 FYNNEI. The germline V and J ends were trimmed by 6 bases and 0 bases, with 3 bases remaining between them. The CDR3 sequence is CASSRSYNEQFF. The CDR3 coding sequence is TGTGCCAGCAGCCGCTCCTACAATGAGCAGTTCTTC.

This clone was seen a single time. The V gene is TRBV5-4, the J gene TRBJ1-1; D gene ambiguous. Deletions cut 5 bases from V and 1 base from J, with 12 bases between. Germline V CDR1 and CDR2: SGHNT, YYREEE (reference sequence). The CDR3 totals 14 residues. CDR3 nucleotide sequence: TGTGCCAGCAGTCACCCCCGAGGGAACACTGAAGCTTTCTTT. This translates into CASSHPRGNTEAFF.

The rearrangement uses TRBV5-1 and TRBJ2-7; 7 bases line up with TRBD1. The CDR3 sequence is 13 residues long. Germline V gene data show CDR1 as SGHRS and CDR2 as YFSETQ. V lost 4 bases, J lost 3 bases, and 4 bases stayed unmatched. CDR3 loop: CASSPGGNYEQYF. CDR3 in DNA: TGCGCCAGCAGCCCAGGGGGTAACTACGAGCAGTACTTC.

This clone came up a few times. The chain employs TRBV13 and TRBJ1-5; 10 bases align to TRBD1. The CDR3 covers 14 residues. J gave up 7 bases and V 4 bases, and 4 bases lay outside the gene matches. The germline gives CDR1 PRHDT, CDR2 FYEKMQ (reference sequence). The CDR3 spells CASSSGTGVQPQHF. For the CDR3, the DNA is TGTGCCAGCAGCTCGGGGACAGGGGTGCAGCCCCAGCATTTT.

The chain uses TRBV19 and TRBJ2-7, with 8 bases fitting TRBD1. CDR3 length: 15 residues. J lost 0 bases, V lost 4 bases, and 5 bases had no gene match. Germline V lookup: CDR1 LNHDA, CDR2 SQIVND (reference sequence). This chain's CDR3 is CASSTGTGSSYEQYF. The DNA for the CDR3 is TGTGCCAGTAGTACCGGGACAGGAAGCTCCTACGAGCAGTACTTC.

The genes are TRBV27 and TRBJ1-1; D gene unclear. V was clipped by 2 bases and J by 1 base, with 8 bases between them. In germline, CDR1 is MNHEY, CDR2 SMNVEV (reference sequence). CDR3 size: 14 residues. CDR3 sequence (DNA): TGTGCCAGCAGTTTAAGAGTCCCGAACACTGAAGCTTTCTTT. Protein: CASSLRVPNTEAFF.

This chain joins TRBV7-2 and TRBJ2-1, with D perhaps given as TRBD1 or TRBD2 (5 bases each). Trimming pared 5 bases from V and 8 bases from J, leaving 19 bases between. This CDR3 has 15 residues. Germline lookup yields CDR1 SGHTA and CDR2 FQGNSA. In DNA form, the CDR3 reads TGTGCCAGCAGCCCGGTGGGGGTTCCCTTTTATGAGCAGTTCTTC. It is translated as CASSPVGVPFYEQFF.

This sequence joins TRBV7-9 and TRBJ2-3; D is unclear. Germline V gives CDR1 SEHNR, CDR2 FQNEAQ (reference sequence). This CDR3 has 11 amino acids. V was shortened by 3 bases and J by 6 bases, with 4 bases between the two germline ends. CDR3 amino acids: CASSFKDTQYF. In DNA form, the CDR3 reads TGTGCCAGCAGCTTTAAGGATACGCAGTATTTT. Using reference TRBV7-9 and TRBJ2-3 for the parts outside the CDR3, the full variable domain is DTGVSQNPRHKITKRGQNVTFRCDPISEHNRLYWYRQTLGQGPEFLTYFQNEAQLEKSRLLSDRFSAERPKGSFSTLEIQRTEQGDSAMYLCASSFKDTQYFGPGTRLTVL.

Of note for this clone: An end of the junction does not agree with germline; a read error may underlie this. The chain uses TRBV30 and TRBJ1-3; D is uncertain. The CDR3 sequence is 11 residues long. Germline V CDR1 and CDR2: GTSNPN, SVGIG (reference sequence). This CDR3 reads CAWSVGGNSRF. The CDR3 region has the DNA TGTGCCTGGAGTGTAGGAGGGAACAGCCGTTTT.

The CDR3 nucleotides are TGTGCCAGCAGTGAGCAAGGCTACGAGCAGTACTTC. It encodes CASSEQGYEQYF. This sequence joins TRBV25-1 and TRBJ2-7; D not certain. The CDR3 sequence is 12 residues long. Germline CDR1 and CDR2: MGHDK and SYGVNS. The V end lost 3 bases, the J end lost 3 bases, and 6 bases lay between the germline ends.

The gene calls are TRBV19 and TRBJ1-1; 7 positions agree with TRBD1. This CDR3 is 14 amino acids long. The V gene's germline CDR1 is LNHDA and CDR2 SQIVND (reference sequence). Trimming took 5 bases from V and 4 from J; bases not matched to a gene: 7. The CDR3: CASSLQGMGTEAFF. CDR3 sequence (DNA): TGTGCCAGTAGTTTACAGGGGATGGGCACTGAAGCTTTCTTT. Together with reference TRBV19 and TRBJ1-1, the CDR3 gives the full variable domain: DGGITQSPKYLFRKEGQNVTLSCEQNLNHDAMYWYRQDPGQGLRLIYYSQIVNDFQKGDIAEGYSVSREKKESFPLTVTSAQKNPTAFYLCASSLQGMGTEAFFGQGTRLTVV.

J is TRBJ1-2 and V is TRBV7-2; possibly TRBD1 for D (5 bases). V was cut by 4 bases and J by 4 bases, with 10 bases left in between. The germline gives CDR1 SGHTA, CDR2 FQGNSA. The CDR3 totals 13 residues. The chain's CDR3 is CASSWDFFYGYTF. The CDR3 DNA reads as TGTGCCAGCAGCTGGGACTTCTTCTATGGCTACACCTTC. The full variable domain, with the rest looked up from reference TRBV7-2 and TRBJ1-2, is GAGVSQSPSNKVTEKGKDVELRCDPISGHTALYWYRQSLGQGLEFLIYFQGNSAPDKSGLPSDRFSAERTGGSVSTLTIQRTQQEDSAVYLCASSWDFFYGYTFGSGTRLTVV.

The V and J genes are TRBV7-9 and TRBJ2-1; D perhaps matches TRBD2 (6 bases). Germline V gene lookup returns CDR1 SEHNR and CDR2 FQNEAQ (reference sequence). The CDR3 has 16 amino acids. V dropped 3 bases and J dropped 8 bases, with 20 bases sitting between them. CDR3 region: CASSFGIGGSSDEQFF. In DNA form, the CDR3 reads TGTGCCAGCAGCTTCGGGATTGGGGGGAGTTCCGATGAGCAGTTCTTC.